The sequence of this T cell receptor beta chain was determined in a study of T cell repertoires in cytomegalovirus infection. Overall study: Public TCR beta signatures were indicative of both CMV infection and a matching HLA type.

The V gene's germline CDR1 is SGHTA and CDR2 FQGNSA. Trimming left V 10 bases short and J 6 bases short, with 15 bases between. CDR3 length equals 12 residues. Study conclusions and caveats: Within the response measured ex vivo, HLA-C-restricted CMV-specific TCR beta clonotypes were dominant.

TCRdb analysed the reads with MiXCR anew, one entry per CDR3 protein. The sample carries roughly 230,000 distinct CDR3 sequences, over 15% recorded once. This clonotype was detected ten times or more. The antigen remains undetermined. The chain has TRBV7-2 and TRBJ1-1; no clear D. Specimen: CD8+ T cells from PBMCs. The clonotype comes from a human donor in good health (CMV status not recorded). Some clones in this sample may be carry-over from other donors' samples. In DNA form, the CDR3 reads TGTGCCACCGAAGGGTACATGGCTGAAGCTTTCTTT. Protein product: CATEGYMAEAFF.